A selection of T cell receptor beta chains follows, all from one sample in a study of blood T cell repertoires in COVID-19. Data came from immunoSEQ multiplex PCR; TCRdb stores just in-frame clones and leaves some out. The sample lists roughly 500,000 clones; 75% to 90% were seen once. Sequences were obtained from peripheral blood. These receptors were collected from a man between 18 and 35 years old with COVID-19, enrolled during active disease. The CDR3 runs from the conserved cysteine through the conserved F or W. D genes are given only for firm matches. Size is omitted from some rows. Given values are once, few, many or a class for expanded clones.

V,J,D,size,DNA,CDR3
TRBV7-8,TRBJ1-2,.,.,TGTGCCAGCAGCTACCGGACAGACTATGGCTACACCTTC,CASSYRTDYGYTF
TRBV6-5,TRBJ1-1,.,.,TGTGCCAGCAGGGGGCAGCTAAACACTGAAGCTTTCTTT,CASRGQLNTEAFF
TRBV29-1,TRBJ1-2,.,.,TGCAGCTCCATCGACAGTCCCGGAGGGGGCTACACCTTC,CSSIDSPGGGYTF
TRBV19,TRBJ2-2,.,.,TGTGCCAGTAGTAATGGAAGGGGGAGAGGGGAGCTGTTTTTT,CASSNGRGRGELFF
TRBV10-2,TRBJ1-1,.,.,TGCGCCAGCAGTGAAGACATAGACACTGAAGCTTTCTTT,CASSEDIDTEAFF
TRBV19,TRBJ2-5,TRBD2,.,TGTGCCAGCCAACTAGCGGGAGAAGAGACCCAGTACTTC,CASQLAGEETQYF
TRBV5-8,TRBJ2-1,.,few,TGTGCCAGCAGCTTGACACAGAGTTCAGGTGAGCAGTTCTTC,CASSLTQSSGEQFF
TRBV25-1,TRBJ1-3,TRBD1,.,TGTGCCAGCAGTGACCCCAGGACAGGGTATCCTGGAAACACCATATATTTT,CASSDPRTGYPGNTIYF
TRBV27,TRBJ2-3,TRBD1,.,TGTGCCAGCAGTTTAACGGTGGGGACAGGGGGAGATACGCAGTATTTT,CASSLTVGTGGDTQYF
TRBV11-2,TRBJ2-1,.,.,TGTGCCAGCAGCTTAGAGCGTACCTCCTACAATGAGCAGTTCTTC,CASSLERTSYNEQFF
TRBV6-5,TRBJ1-6,TRBD1,once,TGTGCCAGCAGAATGACAGGGGATTCACCCCTCCACTTT,CASRMTGDSPLHF
TRBV2,TRBJ2-1,.,once,TGTGCCAGCACCGAATGGCAGGGTAATGAGCAGTTCTTC,CASTEWQGNEQFF
TRBV7-9,TRBJ2-7,.,.,TGTGCCAGCAGCTTAGAACGGCGGGACTCCGAGCAGTACTTC,CASSLERRDSEQYF
TRBV15,TRBJ2-5,.,.,TGTGCCACCAGCAGAGTATCCGGCTACCGGGGGACCCAGTACTTC,CATSRVSGYRGTQYF
TRBV2,TRBJ2-5,TRBD1,once,TGTGCCAGCAGTGAATTTTACAGGGGGTGGGAGACCCAGTACTTC,CASSEFYRGWETQYF
TRBV29-1,TRBJ1-6,.,.,TGCAGCGTTTTGAGGGCCGATGCTTCACCCCTCCACTTT,CSVLRADASPLHF
TRBV18,TRBJ1-4,TRBD1,.,TGTGCCAGCTCACACGGACAGGATAATGAAAAACTGTTTTTT,CASSHGQDNEKLFF
TRBV30,TRBJ1-5,TRBD1,few,TGTGCCTGGAGCCTACGGACAGGAGGGGTACAGCCCCAGCATTTT,CAWSLRTGGVQPQHF
TRBV10-1,TRBJ2-3,TRBD2,.,TGCGCCAGCAGTGAGTGGGGACTAGCGGGCACAGATACGCAGTATTTT,CASSEWGLAGTDTQYF
TRBV11-2,TRBJ2-3,TRBD1,.,TGTGCCAGCAGCCCTAAAAGGTACTCCGGGACAGGGAGCACAGATACGCAGTATTTT,CASSPKRYSGTGSTDTQYF
TRBV7-9,TRBJ2-1,.,.,TGTGCCAGCAGCACCGGTGGTGAGCAGTTCTTC,CASSTGGEQFF
TRBV29-1,TRBJ1-1,.,.,TGCAGCGTGGACCAGCCCGACAGGTCTGAAGCTTTCTTT,CSVDQPDRSEAFF
TRBV11-2,TRBJ2-5,TRBD2,.,TGTGCCAGCAGCCTTGGGACTAGCGGGGTGGGGGAGACCCAGTACTTC,CASSLGTSGVGETQYF
TRBV10-1,TRBJ2-7,TRBD2,.,TGCGCCAGCAGCGCCTCGGGAGGGATCCACGAGCAGTACTTC,CASSASGGIHEQYF
TRBV7-2,TRBJ2-5,TRBD2,.,TGTGCCAGCAGCTTTTTTAGGACTAGCGGGGCCCAAGAGACCCAGTACTTC,CASSFFRTSGAQETQYF
TRBV9,TRBJ1-6,TRBD1,.,TGTGCCAGCAGCTTATCAACAGGGGGAGGTTCACCCCTCCACTTT,CASSLSTGGGSPLHF
TRBV6-5,TRBJ1-2,.,.,TGTGCCAGCAGCCCACAAGGGGATGGCTACACCTTC,CASSPQGDGYTF
TRBV5-5,TRBJ2-1,TRBD2,.,TGTGCCAGCAGCAACACCGGGACTAGCCTTAGGAATGAGCAGTTCTTC,CASSNTGTSLRNEQFF
TRBV29-1,TRBJ1-1,.,.,TGCAGCGCTCTACCAAACGGGGGTACTGAAGCTTTCTTT,CSALPNGGTEAFF
TRBV11-2,TRBJ2-1,.,.,TGTGCCAGCAGCTTTGGCAGCTACAATGAGCAGTTCTTC,CASSFGSYNEQFF
TRBV5-5,TRBJ2-7,TRBD1,.,TGTGCCAGCAGTAGGGACAGGAGCTCCTACGAGCAGTACTTC,CASSRDRSSYEQYF
TRBV6-4,TRBJ1-2,TRBD1,.,TGTGCCAGCAGTGACAACAGGGGTGGCTACACCTTC,CASSDNRGGYTF
TRBV7-2,TRBJ2-1,TRBD2,few,TGTGCCAGCAGCTTAGGACTAGCGGGGGCTAGCACCTACAATGAGCAGTTCTTC,CASSLGLAGASTYNEQFF
TRBV4-2,TRBJ1-6,TRBD1,.,TGTGCCAGCAGCCAAGATCCAGGGACAGCTCATTCACCCCTCCACTTT,CASSQDPGTAHSPLHF
TRBV21-1,TRBJ2-5,.,.,TGTGCCAAACCCCCACCCCCCGGCGGGCGGGGCGCAGCGTTGGACGTCCAAGAGACCCAGTACTTC,CAKPPPPGGRGAALDVQETQYF
TRBV12-5,TRBJ1-2,.,.,TGTGCTAGTGGTTTTGGGCCCCGCTATGGCTACACCTTC,CASGFGPRYGYTF
TRBV5-5,TRBJ2-5,.,.,TGTGCCAGCAGCCCATCCCCGGGATCTCAAGAGACCCAGTACTTC,CASSPSPGSQETQYF